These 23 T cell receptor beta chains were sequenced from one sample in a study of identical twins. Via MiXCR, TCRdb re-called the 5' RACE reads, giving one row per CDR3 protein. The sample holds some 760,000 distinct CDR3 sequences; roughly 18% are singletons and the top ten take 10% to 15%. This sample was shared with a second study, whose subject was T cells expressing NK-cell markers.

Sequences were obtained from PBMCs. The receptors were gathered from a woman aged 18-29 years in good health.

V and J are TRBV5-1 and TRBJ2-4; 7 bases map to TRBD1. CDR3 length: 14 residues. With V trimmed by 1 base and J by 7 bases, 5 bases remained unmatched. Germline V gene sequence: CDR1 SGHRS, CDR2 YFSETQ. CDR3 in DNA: TGCGCCAGCAGCTTGTTCGAGACAGGGAACATTCAGTACTTC. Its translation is CASSLFETGNIQYF.

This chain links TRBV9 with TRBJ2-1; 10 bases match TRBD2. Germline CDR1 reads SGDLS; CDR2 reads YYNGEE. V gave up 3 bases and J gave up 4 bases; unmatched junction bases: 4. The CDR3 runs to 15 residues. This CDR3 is CASSGRTSGYNEQFF. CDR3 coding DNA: TGTGCCAGCAGCGGAAGGACTAGCGGATACAATGAGCAGTTCTTC.

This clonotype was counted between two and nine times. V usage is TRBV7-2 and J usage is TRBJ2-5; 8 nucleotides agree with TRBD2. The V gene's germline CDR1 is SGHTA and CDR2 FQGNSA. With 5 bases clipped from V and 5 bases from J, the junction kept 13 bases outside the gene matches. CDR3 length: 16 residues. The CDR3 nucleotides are TGTGCCAGCAGCCCCCAAGCGGGAGAGTTGGTTGAGACCCAGTACTTC. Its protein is CASSPQAGELVETQYF.

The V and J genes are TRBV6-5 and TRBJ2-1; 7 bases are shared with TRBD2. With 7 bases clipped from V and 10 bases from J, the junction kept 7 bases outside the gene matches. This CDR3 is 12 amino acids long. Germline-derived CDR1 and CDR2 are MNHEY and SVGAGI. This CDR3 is CASTPRGGEQFF. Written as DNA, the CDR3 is TGTGCCAGCACCCCCCGGGGAGGGGAGCAGTTCTTC.

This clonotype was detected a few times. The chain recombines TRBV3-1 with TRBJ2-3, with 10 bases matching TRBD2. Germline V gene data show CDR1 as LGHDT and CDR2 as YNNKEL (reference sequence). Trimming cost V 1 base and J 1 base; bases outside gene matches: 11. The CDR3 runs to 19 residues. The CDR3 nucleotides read TGTGCCAGCAGCCAAGGGAGCGGGAGGGCCGTTTTGGGCACAGATACGCAGTATTTT. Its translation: CASSQGSGRAVLGTDTQYF.

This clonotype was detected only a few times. Written as DNA, the CDR3 is TGTGCCAGCAGGGTGACAGGGGACGACACTGAAGCTTTCTTT. This encodes CASRVTGDDTEAFF. This chain links TRBV7-3 with TRBJ1-1; 8 nucleotides match TRBD1. The CDR3 length is 14 residues. V dropped 6 bases and J dropped 3; count of bases not matched to a gene: 6. The V gene's germline CDR1 is SGHTA and CDR2 FQGTGA.

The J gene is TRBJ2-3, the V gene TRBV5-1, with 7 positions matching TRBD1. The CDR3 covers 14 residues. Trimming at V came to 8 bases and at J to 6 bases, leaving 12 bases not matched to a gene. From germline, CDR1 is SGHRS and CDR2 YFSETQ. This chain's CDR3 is CARTEERGRDTQYF. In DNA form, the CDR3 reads TGCGCCAGAACCGAAGAGAGGGGGCGTGATACGCAGTATTTT.

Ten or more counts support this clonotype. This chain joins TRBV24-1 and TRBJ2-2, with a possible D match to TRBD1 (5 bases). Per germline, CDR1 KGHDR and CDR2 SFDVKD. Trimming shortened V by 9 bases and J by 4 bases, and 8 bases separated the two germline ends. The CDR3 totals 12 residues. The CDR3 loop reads CATGHSTGELFF. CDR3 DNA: TGTGCCACCGGACACAGCACCGGGGAGCTGTTTTTT.

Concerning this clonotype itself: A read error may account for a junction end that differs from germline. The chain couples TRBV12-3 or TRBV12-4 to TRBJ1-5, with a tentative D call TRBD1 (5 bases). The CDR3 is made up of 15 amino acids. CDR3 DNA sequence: TGTGCCAGCAGTTTAGTATACAGGAGCAACCAGCCCCAGCATTTT. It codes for CASSLVYRSNQPQHF.

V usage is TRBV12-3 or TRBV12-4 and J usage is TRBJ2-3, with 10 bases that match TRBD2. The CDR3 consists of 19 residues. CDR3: CTISLAGGLAPSFTDTQYF. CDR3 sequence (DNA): TGTACCATCAGTTTAGCGGGAGGCCTCGCCCCATCATTCACAGATACGCAGTATTTT.

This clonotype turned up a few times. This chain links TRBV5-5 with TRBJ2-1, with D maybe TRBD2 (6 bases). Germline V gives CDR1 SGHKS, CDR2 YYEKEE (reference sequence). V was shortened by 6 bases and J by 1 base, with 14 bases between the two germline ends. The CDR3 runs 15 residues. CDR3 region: CASTLGTWSYNEQFF. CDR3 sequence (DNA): TGTGCCAGCACCCTGGGGACTTGGTCCTACAATGAGCAGTTCTTC.

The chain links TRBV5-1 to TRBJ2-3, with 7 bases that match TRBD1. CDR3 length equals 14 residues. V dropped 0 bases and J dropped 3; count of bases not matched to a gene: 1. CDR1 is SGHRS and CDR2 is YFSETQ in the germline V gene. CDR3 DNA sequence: TGCGCCAGCAGCTTGGTGACAGGGACAGATACGCAGTATTTT. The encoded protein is CASSLVTGTDTQYF.

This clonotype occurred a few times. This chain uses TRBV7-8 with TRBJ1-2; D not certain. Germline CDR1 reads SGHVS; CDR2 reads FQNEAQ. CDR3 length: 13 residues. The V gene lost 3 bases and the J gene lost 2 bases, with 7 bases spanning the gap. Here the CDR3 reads CASSFKGNYGYTF. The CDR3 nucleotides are TGTGCCAGCAGCTTCAAGGGAAACTATGGCTACACCTTC.

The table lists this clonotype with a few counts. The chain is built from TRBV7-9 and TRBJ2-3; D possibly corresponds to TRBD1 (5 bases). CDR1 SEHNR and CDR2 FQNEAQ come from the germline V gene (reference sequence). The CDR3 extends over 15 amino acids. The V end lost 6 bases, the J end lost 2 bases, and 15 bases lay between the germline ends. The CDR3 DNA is TGTGCCAGCAGATCTACCTGGACATACACAGATACGCAGTATTTT. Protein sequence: CASRSTWTYTDTQYF.

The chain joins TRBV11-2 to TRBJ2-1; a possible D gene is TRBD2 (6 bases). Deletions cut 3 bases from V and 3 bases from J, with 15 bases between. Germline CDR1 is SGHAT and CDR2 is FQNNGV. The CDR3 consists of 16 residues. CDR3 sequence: CASSFQGDSLYNEQFF. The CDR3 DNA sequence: TGTGCCAGCAGCTTTCAAGGGGACTCACTCTACAATGAGCAGTTCTTC.

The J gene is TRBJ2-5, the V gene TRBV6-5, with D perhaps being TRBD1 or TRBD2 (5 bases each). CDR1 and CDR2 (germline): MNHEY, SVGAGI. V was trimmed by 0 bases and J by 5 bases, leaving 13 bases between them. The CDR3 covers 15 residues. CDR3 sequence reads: CASSYSLGVKETQYF. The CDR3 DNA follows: TGTGCCAGCAGTTACTCGTTGGGGGTCAAGGAGACCCAGTACTTC.

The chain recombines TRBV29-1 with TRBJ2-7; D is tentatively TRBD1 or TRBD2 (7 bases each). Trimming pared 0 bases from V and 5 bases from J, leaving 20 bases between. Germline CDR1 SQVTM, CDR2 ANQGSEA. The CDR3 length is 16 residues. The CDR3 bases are TGCAGCGTTGAAGATCTAGACAGGGAGGGAAACCACGAGCAGTACTTC. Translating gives CSVEDLDREGNHEQYF.

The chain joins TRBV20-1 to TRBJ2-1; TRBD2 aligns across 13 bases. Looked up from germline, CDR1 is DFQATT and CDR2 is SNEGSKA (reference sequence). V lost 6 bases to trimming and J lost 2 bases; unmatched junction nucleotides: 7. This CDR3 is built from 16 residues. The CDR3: CSAVGLAGVTYNEQFF. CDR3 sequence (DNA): TGCAGTGCCGTAGGACTAGCGGGAGTTACCTACAATGAGCAGTTCTTC.

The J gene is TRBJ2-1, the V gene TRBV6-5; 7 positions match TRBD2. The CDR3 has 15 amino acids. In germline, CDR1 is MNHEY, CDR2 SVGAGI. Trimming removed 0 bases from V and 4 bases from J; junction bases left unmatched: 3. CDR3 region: CASSYSSGRYNEQFF. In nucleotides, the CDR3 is TGTGCCAGCAGTTACTCTAGCGGGCGATACAATGAGCAGTTCTTC.

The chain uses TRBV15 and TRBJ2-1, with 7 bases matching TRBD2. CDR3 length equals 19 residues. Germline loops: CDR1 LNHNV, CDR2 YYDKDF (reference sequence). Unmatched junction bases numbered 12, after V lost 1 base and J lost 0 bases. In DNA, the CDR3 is TGTGCCACCAGCAGAGTGACCCGAGCGGGGCCGAGCTCCTACAATGAGCAGTTCTTC. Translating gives CATSRVTRAGPSSYNEQFF.

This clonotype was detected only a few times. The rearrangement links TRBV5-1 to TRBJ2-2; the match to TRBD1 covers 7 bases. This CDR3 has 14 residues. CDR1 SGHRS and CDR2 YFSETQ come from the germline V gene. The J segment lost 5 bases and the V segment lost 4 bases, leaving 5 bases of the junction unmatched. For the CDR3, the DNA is TGCGCCAGCAGCCAGATACAGGGGACCGGGGAGCTGTTTTTT. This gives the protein CASSQIQGTGELFF.

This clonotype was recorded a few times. CDR3 sequence: CASSVGSGRALNNEQYF. The CDR3 DNA reads as TGTGCCAGCAGCGTAGGTAGCGGGAGGGCCCTCAACAACGAGCAGTACTTC. The chain uses TRBV9 and TRBJ2-7, with 11 bases matching TRBD2. Germline trimming cut 0 bases from V and 5 bases from J; bases unmatched to any gene: 10. Germline CDR1 and CDR2: SGDLS and YYNGEE. The CDR3 has 17 residues.

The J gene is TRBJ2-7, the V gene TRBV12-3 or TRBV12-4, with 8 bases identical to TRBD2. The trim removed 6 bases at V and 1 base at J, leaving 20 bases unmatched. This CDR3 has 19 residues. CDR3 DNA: TGTGCCAGCAGCCTCGAATTGGGGCCCCAGCGGGAGTGGTCCTACGAGCAGTACTTC. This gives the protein CASSLELGPQREWSYEQYF.